The 10 T cell receptor beta chains below all came from one sample that was sequenced in a study of shared clonotypes between healthy human individuals. CD8 cells classed as naive were CD45RO-negative and positively selected for CCR7, excluding terminally differentiated effector memory CD45RA+ cells. Using immunoSEQ multiplex PCR, the repertoire was profiled, and TCRdb retains in-frame clones only, with some absent. The sample consists of around 2,000,000 clones, just under 95% of them appearing once. The sample consisted of naive CD8+ T cells sorted from blood. The receptors derive from a young man in good health.

This clone was picked up one time. In nucleotides, the CDR3 is TGCGCCAGCAGCTTGGAAAATGATGCCTACAATGAGCAGTTCTTC. It yields the protein CASSLENDAYNEQFF. This chain uses TRBV5-1 with TRBJ2-1; D is undetermined. Germline V gene data show CDR1 as SGHRS and CDR2 as YFSETQ. The ends were cut back, 0 bases at V and 2 bases at J, with 9 bases in the middle. The CDR3 length is 15 residues.

This chain joins TRBV10-2 and TRBJ1-1; 11 bases map to TRBD1. Germline CDR1 reads WSHSY; CDR2 reads SAAADI. The CDR3 consists of 16 residues. Losses at the gene ends were 6 bases for V and 3 bases for J; bases not matched to a gene: 9. The CDR3 DNA sequence: TGCGCCAGCAGCGGCCTCCGGGACAGGGGGGACACTGAAGCTTTCTTT. Translated, it gives CASSGLRDRGDTEAFF.

The CDR3 loop is CASSSVHTYEQYF. DNA for the CDR3: TGTGCCAGCAGTTCAGTTCACACCTACGAGCAGTACTTC. The rearrangement links TRBV6-5 to TRBJ2-7; D uncertain. Germline V gives CDR1 MNHEY, CDR2 SVGAGI. V was cut by 4 bases and J by 2 bases, with 9 bases left in between. CDR3 length equals 13 residues.

The rearrangement uses TRBV5-1 and TRBJ2-7, with unresolved D. The V end was cut by 3 bases, the J end by 7 bases, with 17 bases between. CDR3 length equals 14 residues. Germline CDR1 reads SGHRS; CDR2 reads YFSETQ. The CDR3 region is CASSSLRFGPEQYF. In nucleotides, the CDR3 is TGCGCCAGCAGCTCCCTCCGTTTCGGTCCGGAGCAGTACTTC.

This clone has only one observation. The genes are TRBV7-9 and TRBJ2-1; 7 bases line up with TRBD1. J was trimmed by 9 bases and V by 8 bases; bases with no gene match: 10. Germline V gene sequence: CDR1 SEHNR, CDR2 FQNEAQ (reference sequence). This CDR3 spans 13 amino acids. The CDR3 protein is CASEDLTGSEQFF. The CDR3 bases are TGTGCCAGCGAAGATCTGACAGGGAGTGAGCAGTTCTTC.

The V and J genes are TRBV27 and TRBJ1-4; D gene unclear. The CDR3 length is 13 residues. The V gene's germline CDR1 is MNHEY and CDR2 SMNVEV (reference sequence). Trimming took 1 base from V and 3 from J, leaving 3 bases between them. The CDR3 sequence: CASSLLANEKLFF. The CDR3 DNA follows: TGTGCCAGCAGTTTATTGGCTAATGAAAAACTGTTTTTT.

About this clone itself: The identical CDR3 is also encoded by other nucleotide sequences in the sample. The genes are TRBV9 and TRBJ2-1; 8 bases agree with TRBD2. V lost 4 bases to trimming and J lost 2 bases; unmatched junction nucleotides: 5. Germline V gives CDR1 SGDLS, CDR2 YYNGEE. This CDR3 region has 15 residues. CDR3 coding DNA: TGTGCCAGCAGCCTTGCGGGACTAGCCTACAATGAGCAGTTCTTC. It specifies CASSLAGLAYNEQFF.

V and J are TRBV29-1 and TRBJ2-1; 11 bases are a match to TRBD2. The germline V gene encodes CDR1 SQVTM and CDR2 ANQGSEA. The CDR3 sequence is 16 residues long. Unmatched junction bases numbered 4, after V lost 3 bases and J lost 0 bases. CDR3 in DNA: TGCAGCGTTGATACTAGCGGGGGTGCCTCCTACAATGAGCAGTTCTTC. This sequence encodes CSVDTSGGASYNEQFF.

The chain employs TRBV28 and TRBJ1-5, with 7 bases that match TRBD1. CDR1 and CDR2 from the germline V gene are MDHEN and SYDVKM. The CDR3 loop spans 15 amino acids. J gave up 4 bases and V 1 base, and 4 bases lay outside the gene matches. The CDR3 loop reads CASSLSGRGNQPQHF. The DNA of the CDR3 is TGTGCCAGCAGTTTATCGGGCAGGGGGAATCAGCCCCAGCATTTT.

This chain connects TRBV7-3 to TRBJ2-7, with 8 positions matching TRBD1. Trimming at V came to 0 bases and at J to 3 bases, leaving 4 bases not matched to a gene. Germline V gives CDR1 SGHTA, CDR2 FQGTGA. The CDR3 has 15 amino acids. For the CDR3, the DNA is TGTGCCAGCAGCTTAACTGGACAGGGCTACTACGAGCAGTACTTC. It encodes CASSLTGQGYYEQYF.